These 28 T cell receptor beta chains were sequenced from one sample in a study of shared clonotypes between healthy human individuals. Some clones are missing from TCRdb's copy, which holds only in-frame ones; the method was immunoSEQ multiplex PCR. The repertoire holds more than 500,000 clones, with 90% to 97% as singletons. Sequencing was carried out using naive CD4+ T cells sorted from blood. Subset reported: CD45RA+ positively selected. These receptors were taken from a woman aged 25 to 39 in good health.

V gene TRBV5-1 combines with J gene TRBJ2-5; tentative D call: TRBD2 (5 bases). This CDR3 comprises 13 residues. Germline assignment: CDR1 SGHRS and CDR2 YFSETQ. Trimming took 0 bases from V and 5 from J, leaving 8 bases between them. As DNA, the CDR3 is TGCGCCAGCAGCTTGGGGTCGGGGGAGACCCAGTACTTC. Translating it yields CASSLGSGETQYF.

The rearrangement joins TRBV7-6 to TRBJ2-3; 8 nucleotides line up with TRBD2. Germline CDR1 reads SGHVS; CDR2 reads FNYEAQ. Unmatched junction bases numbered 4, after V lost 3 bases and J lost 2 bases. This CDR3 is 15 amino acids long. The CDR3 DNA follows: TGTGCCAGCAGCTTCATAGCGGGATTCACAGATACGCAGTATTTT. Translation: CASSFIAGFTDTQYF.

The CDR3 DNA is TGTGCCAGCAGCTCGTTAGCGGACTCGGGGGAGCTGTTTTTT. Encoded protein: CASSSLADSGELFF. The J gene is TRBJ2-2, the V gene TRBV11-2, with a weak D call TRBD2 (6 bases). The germline V and J ends were trimmed by 4 bases and 8 bases, with 14 bases remaining between them. Germline CDR1 is SGHAT and CDR2 is FQNNGV. This CDR3 spans 14 amino acids.

The CDR3 loop is CASSTQTSGIPYEQYF. CDR3 DNA: TGTGCCAGCAGTACCCAGACTAGCGGGATACCGTACGAGCAGTACTTC. V usage is TRBV28 and J usage is TRBJ2-7, with 11 nucleotides matching TRBD2. J lost 4 bases, V lost 5 bases, and 10 bases had no gene match. Germline values: CDR1 MDHEN, CDR2 SYDVKM. This CDR3 is built from 16 residues. The entire variable domain, with the rest obtained from reference TRBV28 and TRBJ2-7, is as follows: DVKVTQSSRYLVKRTGEKVFLECVQDMDHENMFWYRQDPGLGLRLIYFSYDVKMKEKGDIPEGYSVSREKKERFSLILESASTNQTSMYLCASSTQTSGIPYEQYFGPGTRLTVT.

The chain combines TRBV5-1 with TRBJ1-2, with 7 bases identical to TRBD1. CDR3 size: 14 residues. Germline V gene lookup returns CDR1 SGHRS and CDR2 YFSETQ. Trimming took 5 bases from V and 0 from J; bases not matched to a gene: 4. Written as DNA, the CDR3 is TGCGCCAGCAGTGGGACAGCAGCTAACTATGGCTACACCTTC. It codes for CASSGTAANYGYTF. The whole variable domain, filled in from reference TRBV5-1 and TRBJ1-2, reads KAGVTQTPRYLIKTRGQQVTLSCSPISGHRSVSWYQQTPGQGLQFLFEYFSETQRNKGNFPGRFSGRQFSNSRSEMNVSTLELGDSALYLCASSGTAANYGYTFGSGTRLTVV.

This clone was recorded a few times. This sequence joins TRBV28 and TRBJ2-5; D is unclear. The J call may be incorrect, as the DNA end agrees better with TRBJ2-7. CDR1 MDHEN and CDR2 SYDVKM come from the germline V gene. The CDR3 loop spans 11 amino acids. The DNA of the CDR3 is TGTGCCAGCAGTTTATACTACGAGCAGTACTTC. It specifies CASSLYYEQYF.

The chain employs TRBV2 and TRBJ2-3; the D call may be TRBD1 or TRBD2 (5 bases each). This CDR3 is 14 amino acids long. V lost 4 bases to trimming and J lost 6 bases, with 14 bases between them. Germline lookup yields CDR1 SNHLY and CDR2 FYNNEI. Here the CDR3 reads CASSVGRERDTQYF. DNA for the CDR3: TGTGCCAGCAGTGTTGGCAGGGAGCGCGATACGCAGTATTTT.

CDR3 sequence reads: CSVETDNDQPQHF. In DNA, the CDR3 is TGCAGCGTTGAGACCGACAACGATCAGCCCCAGCATTTT. The V call is TRBV29-1, the J call TRBJ1-5; D is ambiguous. Trimming pared 3 bases from V and 5 bases from J, leaving 11 bases between. This CDR3 region has 13 residues. In germline, CDR1 is SQVTM, CDR2 ANQGSEA.

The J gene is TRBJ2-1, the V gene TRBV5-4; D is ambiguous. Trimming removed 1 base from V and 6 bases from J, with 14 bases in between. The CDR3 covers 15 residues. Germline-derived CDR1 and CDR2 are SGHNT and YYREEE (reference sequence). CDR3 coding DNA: TGTGCCAGCAGCTTGTCCACCTCCCCGGTCAATGAGCAGTTCTTC. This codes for CASSLSTSPVNEQFF. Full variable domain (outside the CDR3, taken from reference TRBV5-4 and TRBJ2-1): ETGVTQSPTHLIKTRGQQVTLRCSSQSGHNTVSWYQQALGQGPQFIFQYYREEENGRGNFPPRFSGLQFPNYSSELNVNALELDDSALYLCASSLSTSPVNEQFFGPGTRLTVL.

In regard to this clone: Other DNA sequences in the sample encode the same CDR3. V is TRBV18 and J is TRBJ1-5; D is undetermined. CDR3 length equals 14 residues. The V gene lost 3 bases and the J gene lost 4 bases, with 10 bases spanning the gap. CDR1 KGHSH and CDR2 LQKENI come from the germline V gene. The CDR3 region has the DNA TGTGCCAGCTCACCGGATCGAGTGAATCAGCCCCAGCATTTT. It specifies CASSPDRVNQPQHF.

The CDR3 DNA follows: TGTGCCAGCACAGTTTACAATGAGCAGTTCTTC. It yields the protein CASTVYNEQFF. This chain joins TRBV25-1 and TRBJ2-1, with D hard to call. This CDR3 is built from 11 residues. The germline V gene has CDR1 MGHDK and CDR2 SYGVNS. V lost 7 bases, J lost 4 bases, and 5 bases lay in between. Based on the CDR3 plus reference TRBV25-1 and TRBJ2-1, the full variable domain is EADIYQTPRYLVIGTGKKITLECSQTMGHDKMYWYQQDPGMELHLIHYSYGVNSTEKGDLSSESTVSRIRTEHFPLTLESARPSHTSQYLCASTVYNEQFFGPGTRLTVL.

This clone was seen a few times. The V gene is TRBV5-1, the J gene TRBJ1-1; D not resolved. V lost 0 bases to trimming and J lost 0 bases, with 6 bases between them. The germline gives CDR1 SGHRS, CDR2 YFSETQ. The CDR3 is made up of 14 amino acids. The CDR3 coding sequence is TGCGCCAGCAGCTTGGAGGCCCTGAACACTGAAGCTTTCTTT. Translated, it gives CASSLEALNTEAFF. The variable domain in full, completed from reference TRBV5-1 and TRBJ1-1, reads KAGVTQTPRYLIKTRGQQVTLSCSPISGHRSVSWYQQTPGQGLQFLFEYFSETQRNKGNFPGRFSGRQFSNSRSEMNVSTLELGDSALYLCASSLEALNTEAFFGQGTRLTVV.

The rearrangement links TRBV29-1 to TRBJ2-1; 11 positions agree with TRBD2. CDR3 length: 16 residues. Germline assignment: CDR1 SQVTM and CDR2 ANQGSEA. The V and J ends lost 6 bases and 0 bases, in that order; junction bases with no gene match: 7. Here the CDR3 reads CSVGQTSGSSYNEQFF. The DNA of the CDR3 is TGCAGCGTCGGACAAACTAGCGGGAGCTCCTACAATGAGCAGTTCTTC.

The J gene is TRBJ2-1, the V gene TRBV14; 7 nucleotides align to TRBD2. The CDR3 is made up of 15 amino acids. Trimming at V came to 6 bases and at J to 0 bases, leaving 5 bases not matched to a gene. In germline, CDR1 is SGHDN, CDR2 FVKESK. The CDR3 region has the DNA TGTGCCAGCAGTCGTAGCGGGCCCTCCTACAATGAGCAGTTCTTC. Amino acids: CASSRSGPSYNEQFF. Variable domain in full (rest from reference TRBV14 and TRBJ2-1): EAGVTQFPSHSVIEKGQTVTLRCDPISGHDNLYWYRRVMGKEIKFLLHFVKESKQDESGMPNNRFLAERTGGTYSTLKVQPAELEDSGVYFCASSRSGPSYNEQFFGPGTRLTVL.

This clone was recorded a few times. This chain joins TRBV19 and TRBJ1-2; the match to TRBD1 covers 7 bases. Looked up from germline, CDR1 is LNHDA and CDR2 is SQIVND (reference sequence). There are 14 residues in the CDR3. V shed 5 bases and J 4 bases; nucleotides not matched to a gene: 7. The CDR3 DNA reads TGTGCCAGTAGTGCCAGACAGGGAACCTATGGCTACACCTTC. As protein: CASSARQGTYGYTF.

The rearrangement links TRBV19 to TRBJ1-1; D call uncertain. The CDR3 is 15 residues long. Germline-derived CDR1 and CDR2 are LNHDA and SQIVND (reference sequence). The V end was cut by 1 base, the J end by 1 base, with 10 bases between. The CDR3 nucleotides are TGTGCCAGTAGTATAGCACGGACGGGGAACACTGAAGCTTTCTTT. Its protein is CASSIARTGNTEAFF.

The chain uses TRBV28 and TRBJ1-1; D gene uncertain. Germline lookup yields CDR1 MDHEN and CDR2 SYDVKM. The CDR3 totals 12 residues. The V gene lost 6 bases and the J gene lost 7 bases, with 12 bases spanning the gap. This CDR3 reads CASRDRAHEAFF. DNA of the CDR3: TGTGCCAGCAGGGACCGGGCCCATGAAGCTTTCTTT.

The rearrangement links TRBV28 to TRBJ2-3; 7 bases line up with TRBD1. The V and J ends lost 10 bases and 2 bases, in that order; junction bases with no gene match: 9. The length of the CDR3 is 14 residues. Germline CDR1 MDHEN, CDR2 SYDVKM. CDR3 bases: TGTGCCATTAGGGGGCGGCCCCTCACAGATACGCAGTATTTT. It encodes CAIRGRPLTDTQYF. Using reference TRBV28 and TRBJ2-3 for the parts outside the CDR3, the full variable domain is DVKVTQSSRYLVKRTGEKVFLECVQDMDHENMFWYRQDPGLGLRLIYFSYDVKMKEKGDIPEGYSVSREKKERFSLILESASTNQTSMYLCAIRGRPLTDTQYFGPGTRLTVL.

CDR3 amino acids: CASSPGRPGETQYF. The CDR3 DNA sequence: TGCGCCAGCAGCCCCGGACGACCGGGGGAGACCCAGTACTTC. The J gene is TRBJ2-5, the V gene TRBV5-1; TRBD2 is a possible D gene (5 bases). Per the germline V gene, CDR1 is SGHRS and CDR2 is YFSETQ. Trimming cost V 4 bases and J 5 bases, with 15 bases left between them. The CDR3 consists of 14 residues.

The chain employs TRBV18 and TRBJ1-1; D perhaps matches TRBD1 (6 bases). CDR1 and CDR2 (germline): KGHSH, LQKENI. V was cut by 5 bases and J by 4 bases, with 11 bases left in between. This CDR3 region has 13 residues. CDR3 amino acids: CASSSGQITEAFF. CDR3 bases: TGTGCCAGCTCAAGCGGACAGATCACTGAAGCTTTCTTT. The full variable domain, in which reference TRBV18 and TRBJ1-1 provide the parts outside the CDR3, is NAGVMQNPRHLVRRRGQEARLRCSPMKGHSHVYWYRQLPEEGLKFMVYLQKENIIDESGMPKERFSAEFPKEGPSILRIQQVVRGDSAAYFCASSSGQITEAFFGQGTRLTVV.

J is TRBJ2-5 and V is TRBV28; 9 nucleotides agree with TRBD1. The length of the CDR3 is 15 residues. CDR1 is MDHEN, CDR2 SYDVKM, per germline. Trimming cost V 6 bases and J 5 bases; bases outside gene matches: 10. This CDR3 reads CASRPPGQGVETQYF. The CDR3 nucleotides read TGTGCCAGCAGACCCCCGGGACAGGGCGTTGAGACCCAGTACTTC.

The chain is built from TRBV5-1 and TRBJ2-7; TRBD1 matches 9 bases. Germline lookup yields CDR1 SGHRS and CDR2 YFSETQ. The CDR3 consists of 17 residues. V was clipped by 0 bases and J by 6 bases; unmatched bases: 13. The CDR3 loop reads CASSLEGQGIGGGEQYF. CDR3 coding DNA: TGCGCCAGCAGCTTGGAGGGACAGGGAATTGGGGGTGGCGAGCAGTACTTC.

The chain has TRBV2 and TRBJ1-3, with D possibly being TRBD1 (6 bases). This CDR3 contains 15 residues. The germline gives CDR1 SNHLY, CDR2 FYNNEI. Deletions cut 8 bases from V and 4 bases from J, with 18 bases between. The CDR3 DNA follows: TGTGCCAGCGTAGACACAGGGTCTGGAGGAAACACCATATATTTT. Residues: CASVDTGSGGNTIYF.

The CDR3 coding sequence is TGTGCCAGCAGTTCCCAGGTTGATTCACCCCTCCACTTT. This translates into CASSSQVDSPLHF. This chain uses TRBV6-6 with TRBJ1-6; D gene uncertain. The CDR3 length is 13 residues. CDR1 MNHNY and CDR2 SVGAGI come from the germline V gene (reference sequence). Trimming took 4 bases from V and 8 from J, leaving 9 bases between them.

CDR3 DNA: TGTGCCAGCAGGGGCCAGGACTATGGCTACACCTTC. Its protein product is CASRGQDYGYTF. The chain is built from TRBV6-1 and TRBJ1-2; D is uncertain. This CDR3 is 12 amino acids long. V was clipped by 6 bases and J by 3 bases, with 8 bases between them. Germline CDR1 reads MNHNS; CDR2 reads SASEGT.

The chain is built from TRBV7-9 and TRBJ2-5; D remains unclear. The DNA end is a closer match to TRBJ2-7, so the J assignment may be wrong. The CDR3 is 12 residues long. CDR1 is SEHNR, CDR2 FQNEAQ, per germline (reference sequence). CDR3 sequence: CASSSGALEQYF. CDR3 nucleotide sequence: TGTGCCAGCAGCTCGGGCGCCCTCGAGCAGTACTTC.

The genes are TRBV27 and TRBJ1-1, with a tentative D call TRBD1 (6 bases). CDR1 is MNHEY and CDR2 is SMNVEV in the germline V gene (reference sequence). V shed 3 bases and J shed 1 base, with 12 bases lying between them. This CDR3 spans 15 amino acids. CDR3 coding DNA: TGTGCCAGCAGTTTTCGCAGGGGCTCGAACACTGAAGCTTTCTTT. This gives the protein CASSFRRGSNTEAFF.

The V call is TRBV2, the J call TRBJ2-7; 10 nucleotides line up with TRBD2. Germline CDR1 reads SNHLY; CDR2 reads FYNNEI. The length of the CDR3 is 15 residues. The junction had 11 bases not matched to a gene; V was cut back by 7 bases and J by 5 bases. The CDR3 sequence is CASTEQTSGYHEQYF. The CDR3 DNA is TGTGCCAGCACAGAGCAGACTAGCGGGTATCACGAGCAGTACTTC.